A selection of T cell receptor beta chains follows, all from one sample in a study of CD8+CD57+ T cells in acquired aplastic anemia. One entry per CDR3 protein, called by TCRdb with MiXCR from the reads. The sample records 250,000 or so distinct CDR3 sequences, around 45% being singletons. Sequencing input: sorted CD4+, CD8+, or CD8+CD57+ T cells (not recorded which) from PBMCs. The origin of the receptors is a human donor with aplastic anemia. The CDR3 runs from the conserved cysteine through the conserved F or W. The D gene is left open where the match is weak. Part of the rows lack a size; the others show once, few, many or a class for expanded clones.

d_gene: TRBD1
j_gene: TRBJ2-1
v_gene: TRBV12-3/TRBV12-4
abundance: NA
CDR3aa: CASSSSRGTARNEQFF
CDR3nt: TGTGCCAGCAGTTCTTCTAGGGGGACAGCTAGAAATGAGCAGTTCTTC

d_gene: TRBD1
j_gene: TRBJ1-3
v_gene: TRBV13
abundance: few
CDR3aa: CASSSIAGGRSSGNTIYF
CDR3nt: TGTGCCAGCAGCTCTATTGCAGGGGGAAGAAGCTCTGGAAACACCATATATTTT

d_gene: NA
j_gene: TRBJ1-2
v_gene: TRBV24-1
abundance: many
CDR3aa: CATSDLFRAYGYTF
CDR3nt: TGTGCCACCAGTGATTTGTTCAGGGCGTATGGCTACACCTTC

d_gene: NA
j_gene: TRBJ1-2
v_gene: TRBV7-9
abundance: many
CDR3aa: CASSQIQIVYGYTF
CDR3nt: TGTGCCAGCAGCCAAATACAGATAGTCTATGGCTACACCTTC

d_gene: NA
j_gene: TRBJ1-2
v_gene: TRBV4-1
abundance: many
CDR3aa: CASSQERATYGYTF
CDR3nt: TGCGCCAGCAGCCAAGAGCGGGCGACCTATGGCTACACCTTC

d_gene: TRBD2
j_gene: TRBJ2-7
v_gene: TRBV28
abundance: few
CDR3aa: CASSYGLGYEQYF
CDR3nt: TGTGCCAGCAGTTACGGACTAGGCTACGAGCAGTACTTC

d_gene: NA
j_gene: TRBJ2-5
v_gene: TRBV2
abundance: NA
CDR3aa: CASSEQQETQYF
CDR3nt: TGTGCCAGCAGTGAACAACAAGAGACCCAGTACTTC

d_gene: NA
j_gene: TRBJ2-4
v_gene: TRBV15
abundance: NA
CDR3aa: CATSQDDNIQYF
CDR3nt: TGTGCCACCAGCCAGGATGACAACATTCAGTACTTC

d_gene: TRBD1
j_gene: TRBJ2-7
v_gene: TRBV24-1
abundance: NA
CDR3aa: CASSFGTGHYEQYF
CDR3nt: TGTGCCAGCAGTTTCGGGACAGGGCACTACGAGCAGTACTTC

d_gene: TRBD1
j_gene: TRBJ2-7
v_gene: TRBV9
abundance: NA
CDR3aa: CASSGPGQGHEQYF
CDR3nt: TGTGCCAGCAGCGGACCGGGACAGGGCCACGAGCAGTACTTC

d_gene: TRBD2
j_gene: TRBJ2-7
v_gene: TRBV27
abundance: many
CDR3aa: CASSIAGAVYEQYF
CDR3nt: TGTGCCAGCAGCATAGCGGGAGCCGTATACGAGCAGTACTTC

d_gene: NA
j_gene: TRBJ1-1
v_gene: TRBV4-3
abundance: many
CDR3aa: CASSQGNTEAFF
CDR3nt: TGCGCCAGCAGCCAAGGGAACACTGAAGCTTTCTTT